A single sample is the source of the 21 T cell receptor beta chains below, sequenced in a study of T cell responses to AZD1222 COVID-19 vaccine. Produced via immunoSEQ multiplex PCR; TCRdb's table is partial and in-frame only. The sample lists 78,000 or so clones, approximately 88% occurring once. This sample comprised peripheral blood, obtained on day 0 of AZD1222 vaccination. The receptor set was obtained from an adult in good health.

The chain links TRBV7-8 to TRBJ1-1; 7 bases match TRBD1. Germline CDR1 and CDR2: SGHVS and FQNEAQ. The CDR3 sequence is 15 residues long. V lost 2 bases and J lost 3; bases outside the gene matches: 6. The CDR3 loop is CASSLREGADTEAFF. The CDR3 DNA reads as TGTGCCAGCAGCTTAAGGGAGGGGGCGGACACTGAAGCTTTCTTT.

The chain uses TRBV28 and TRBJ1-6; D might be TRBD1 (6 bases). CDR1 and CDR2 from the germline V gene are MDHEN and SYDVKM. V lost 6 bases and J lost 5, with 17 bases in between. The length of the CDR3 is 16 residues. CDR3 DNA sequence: TGTGCCAGCAGCCCCGGTGGGGGGCGCGATAATTCACCCCTCCACTTT. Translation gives CASSPGGGRDNSPLHF.

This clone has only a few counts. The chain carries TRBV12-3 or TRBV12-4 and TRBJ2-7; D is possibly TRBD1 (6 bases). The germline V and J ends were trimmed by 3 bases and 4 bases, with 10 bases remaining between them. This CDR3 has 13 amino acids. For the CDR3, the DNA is TGTGCCAGCAGTTTTGGGGGCAAATACGAGCAGTACTTC. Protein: CASSFGGKYEQYF.

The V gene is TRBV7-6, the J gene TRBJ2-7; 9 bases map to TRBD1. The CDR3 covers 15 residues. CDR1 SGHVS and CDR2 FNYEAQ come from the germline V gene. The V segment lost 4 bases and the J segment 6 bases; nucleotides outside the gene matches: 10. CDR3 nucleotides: TGTGCCAGCAGCTCGACAGGGGGGCTGTTTAGCGAGCAGTACTTC. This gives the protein CASSSTGGLFSEQYF.

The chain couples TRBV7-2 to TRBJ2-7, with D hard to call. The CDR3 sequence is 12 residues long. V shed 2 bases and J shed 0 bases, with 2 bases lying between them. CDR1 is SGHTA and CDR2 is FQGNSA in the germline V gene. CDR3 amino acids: CASSLNSYEQYF. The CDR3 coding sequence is TGTGCCAGCAGCTTAAACTCCTACGAGCAGTACTTC. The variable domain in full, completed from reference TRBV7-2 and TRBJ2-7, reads GAGVSQSPSNKVTEKGKDVELRCDPISGHTALYWYRQSLGQGLEFLIYFQGNSAPDKSGLPSDRFSAERTGGSVSTLTIQRTQQEDSAVYLCASSLNSYEQYFGPGTRLTVT.

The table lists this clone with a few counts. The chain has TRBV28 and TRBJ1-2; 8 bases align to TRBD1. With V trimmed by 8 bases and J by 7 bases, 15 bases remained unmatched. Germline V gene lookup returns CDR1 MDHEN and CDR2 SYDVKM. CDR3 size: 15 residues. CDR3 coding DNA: TGTGCCAGCGGATCATACAGGGGGGGGATTGGTGGCTACACCTTC. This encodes CASGSYRGGIGGYTF.

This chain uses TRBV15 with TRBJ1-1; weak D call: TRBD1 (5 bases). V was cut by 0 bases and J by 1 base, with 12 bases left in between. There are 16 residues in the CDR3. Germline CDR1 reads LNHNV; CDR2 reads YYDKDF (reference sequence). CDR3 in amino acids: CATSRDPRQQNTEAFF. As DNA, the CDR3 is TGTGCCACCAGCAGAGATCCTAGACAGCAGAACACTGAAGCTTTCTTT. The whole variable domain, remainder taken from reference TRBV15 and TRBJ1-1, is DAMVIQNPRYQVTQFGKPVTLSCSQTLNHNVMYWYQQKSSQAPKLLFHYYDKDFNNEADTPDNFQSRRPNTSFCFLDIRSPGLGDTAMYLCATSRDPRQQNTEAFFGQGTRLTVV.

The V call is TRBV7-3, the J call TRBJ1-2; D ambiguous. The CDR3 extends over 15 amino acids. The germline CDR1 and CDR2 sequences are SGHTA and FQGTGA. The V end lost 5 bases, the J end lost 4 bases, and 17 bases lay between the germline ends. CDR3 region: CASSPKGGGGYGYTF. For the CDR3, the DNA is TGTGCCAGCAGCCCCAAAGGTGGTGGTGGCTATGGCTACACCTTC.

CDR3 protein: CASSLKGGPGYEQYF. The CDR3, as DNA: TGTGCCAGCAGCTTGAAGGGGGGCCCCGGCTACGAGCAGTACTTC. This rearrangement joins TRBV5-6 to TRBJ2-7; D tentatively fits TRBD1 or TRBD2 (6 bases each). There are 15 residues in the CDR3. The V end was cut by 1 base, the J end by 3 bases, with 14 bases between. CDR1 and CDR2 (germline): SGHDT, YYEEEE.

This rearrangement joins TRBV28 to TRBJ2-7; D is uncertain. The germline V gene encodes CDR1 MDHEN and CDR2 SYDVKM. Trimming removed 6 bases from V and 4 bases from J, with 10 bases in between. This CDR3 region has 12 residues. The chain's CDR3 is CASSLDRYEQYF. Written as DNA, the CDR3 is TGTGCCAGCAGCCTCGATCGATACGAGCAGTACTTC.

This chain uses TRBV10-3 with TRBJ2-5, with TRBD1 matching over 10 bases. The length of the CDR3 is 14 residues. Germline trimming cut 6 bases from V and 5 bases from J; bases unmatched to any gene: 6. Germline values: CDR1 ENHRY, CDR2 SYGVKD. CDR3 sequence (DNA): TGTGCCATCAGGGAACCGGGACAGGGGGAGACCCAGTACTTC. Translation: CAIREPGQGETQYF.

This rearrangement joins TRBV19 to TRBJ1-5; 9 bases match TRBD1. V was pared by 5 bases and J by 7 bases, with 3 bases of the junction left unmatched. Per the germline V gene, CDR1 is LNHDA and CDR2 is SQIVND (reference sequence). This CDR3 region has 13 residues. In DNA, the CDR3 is TGTGCCAGTAGTCCAGACAGGGGGCAGCCCCAGCATTTT. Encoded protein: CASSPDRGQPQHF.

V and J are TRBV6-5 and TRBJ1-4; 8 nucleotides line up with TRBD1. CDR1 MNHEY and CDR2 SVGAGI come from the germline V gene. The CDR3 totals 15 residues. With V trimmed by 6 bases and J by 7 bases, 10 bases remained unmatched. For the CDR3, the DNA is TGTGCCAGCAGCGGCCGGGGGACAGGATTTGAAAAACTGTTTTTT. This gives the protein CASSGRGTGFEKLFF.

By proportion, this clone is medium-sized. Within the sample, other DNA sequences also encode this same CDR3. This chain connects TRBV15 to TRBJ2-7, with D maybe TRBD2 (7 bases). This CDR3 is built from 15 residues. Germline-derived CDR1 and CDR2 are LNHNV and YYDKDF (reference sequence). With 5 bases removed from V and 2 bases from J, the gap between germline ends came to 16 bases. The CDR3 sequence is CATSWGGGGPYEQYF. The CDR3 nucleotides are TGTGCCACCAGCTGGGGAGGGGGGGGCCCCTACGAGCAGTACTTC. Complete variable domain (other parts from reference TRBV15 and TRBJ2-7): DAMVIQNPRYQVTQFGKPVTLSCSQTLNHNVMYWYQQKSSQAPKLLFHYYDKDFNNEADTPDNFQSRRPNTSFCFLDIRSPGLGDTAMYLCATSWGGGGPYEQYFGPGTRLTVT.

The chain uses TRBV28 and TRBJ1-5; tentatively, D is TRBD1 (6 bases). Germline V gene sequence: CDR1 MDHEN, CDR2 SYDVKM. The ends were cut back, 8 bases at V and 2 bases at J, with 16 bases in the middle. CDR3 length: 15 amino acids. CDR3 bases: TGTGCCAGCGCTCGGGGGGGCGCGGGCAATCAGCCCCAGCATTTT. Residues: CASARGGAGNQPQHF.

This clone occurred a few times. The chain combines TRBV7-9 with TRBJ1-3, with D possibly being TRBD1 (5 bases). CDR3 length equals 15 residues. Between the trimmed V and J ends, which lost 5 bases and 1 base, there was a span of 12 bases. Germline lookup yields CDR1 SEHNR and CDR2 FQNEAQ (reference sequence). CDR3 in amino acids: CASSERRVSGNTIYF. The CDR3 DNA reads TGTGCCAGCAGCGAACGCAGGGTTTCTGGAAACACCATATATTTT.

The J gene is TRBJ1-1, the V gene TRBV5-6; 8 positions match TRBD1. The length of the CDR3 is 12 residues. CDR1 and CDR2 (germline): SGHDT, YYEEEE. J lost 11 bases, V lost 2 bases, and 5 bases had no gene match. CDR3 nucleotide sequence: TGTGCCAGCAGCTTTGACAGGGGCCTTGCTTTCTTT. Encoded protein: CASSFDRGLAFF.

Written as DNA, the CDR3 is TGTGCCAGCAGTCGAAGACTAGCGGGGGGCACAGATACGCAGTATTTT. Its translation is CASSRRLAGGTDTQYF. This sequence joins TRBV6-2 or TRBV6-3 and TRBJ2-3; 12 bases align to TRBD2. The CDR3 extends over 16 amino acids. Trimming removed 5 bases from V and 1 base from J; junction bases left unmatched: 4. CDR1 MNHEY and CDR2 SVGEGT come from the germline V gene.

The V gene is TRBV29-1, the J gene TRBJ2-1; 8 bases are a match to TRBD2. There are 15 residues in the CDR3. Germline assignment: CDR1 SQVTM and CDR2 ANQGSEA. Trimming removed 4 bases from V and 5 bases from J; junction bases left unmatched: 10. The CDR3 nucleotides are TGCAGCGTTGCCGGACAAGCGGGAGATAACAATGAGCAGTTCTTC. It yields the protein CSVAGQAGDNNEQFF.

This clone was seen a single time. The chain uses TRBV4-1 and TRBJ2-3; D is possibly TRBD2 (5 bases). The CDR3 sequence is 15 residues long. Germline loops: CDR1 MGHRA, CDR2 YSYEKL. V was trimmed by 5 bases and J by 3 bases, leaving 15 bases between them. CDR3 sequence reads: CASSSVERMTDTQYF. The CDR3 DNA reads TGCGCCAGCAGCTCAGTGGAGCGGATGACAGATACGCAGTATTTT.

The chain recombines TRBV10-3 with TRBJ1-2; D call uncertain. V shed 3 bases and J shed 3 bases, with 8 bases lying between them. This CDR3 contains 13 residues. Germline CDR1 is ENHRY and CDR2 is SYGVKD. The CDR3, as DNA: TGTGCCATCAGTGACCTGTCCCACTATGGCTACACCTTC. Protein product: CAISDLSHYGYTF.